This TCR beta chain was captured in a study of technical replicates of blood from several donors. Measured with immunoSEQ multiplex PCR; TCRdb has only the in-frame clones, and not every one. The sample records tens of thousands of clones, about 96% being singletons. Germline assignment: CDR1 SEHNR and CDR2 FQNEAQ (reference sequence). With V trimmed by 0 bases and J by 8 bases, 5 bases remained unmatched. The CDR3 covers 15 residues. The chain uses TRBV7-9 and TRBJ1-2, with TRBD1 identical over 11 bases. The sequence was obtained from a human donor in good health. Sequenced material: T cells isolated from PBMCs. CDR3 sequence (DNA): TGTGCCAGCAGCTTAGCCGGGACAGGGGGATCCGGCTACACCTTC. Protein sequence: CASSLAGTGGSGYTF.